What follows is one T cell receptor beta chain and its context. Sequencing used immunoSEQ multiplex PCR; TCRdb keeps in-frame clones, though not all of them. Of about 120,000 clones listed, 82% were seen once; the top ten hold approximately 7.9%. These data come from a study of blood T cell repertoires in COVID-19. Study in general: Samples of COVID-19 (acute and convalescent) were obtained from the United States, Italy and Spain. T cells, B-cell-depleted T cells, or PBMCs supplied cDNA or gDNA.

The CDR3 has 19 residues. The ends lost 3 bases at V and 2 bases at J; junction bases unmatched: 16. CDR1 is SGHDT, CDR2 YYEEEE, per germline. This receptor was taken from a man between 65 and 80 years old with acute or convalescent COVID-19. The material sequenced was peripheral blood. The V and J genes are TRBV5-6 and TRBJ1-5; 8 bases align to TRBD1. In DNA, the CDR3 is TGTGCCAGCAGCTCAAGCCGGGACAGGATGGGAATAGGCAATCAGCCCCAGCATTTT. Translation gives CASSSSRDRMGIGNQPQHF.